Below are 27 T cell receptor beta chains sequenced from a single sample in a study of post-analysis software for immune sequencing data. Unique molecular identifiers tagged the TCR beta cDNA libraries. TCRdb used MiXCR to reprocess the PCR reads, holding one entry per CDR3 protein. The sample contains a few hundred thousand distinct CDR3 sequences, roughly 45% of which appear only once. Study findings and constraints: Controls had lower frequencies than patients of a handful of TRBV segments, which included TRBV5-6, TRBV5-1 and TRBV20-1.

Their cognate antigens are unknown. Sequencing was performed on blood. These receptors were taken from a girl between 10 and 17 years old with multiple sclerosis.

The sample holds a few counts of this clonotype. V and J are TRBV9 and TRBJ1-6, with 9 bases matching TRBD1. The J segment lost 8 bases and the V segment lost 2 bases, leaving 5 bases of the junction unmatched. The CDR3 is made up of 15 amino acids. CDR1 is SGDLS, CDR2 YYNGEE, per germline. The CDR3 sequence is CASSVGGTGYSPLHF. The CDR3 coding sequence is TGTGCCAGCAGCGTTGGTGGGACAGGGTATTCACCCCTCCACTTT. The full variable domain, its missing parts supplied by reference TRBV9 and TRBJ1-6, is DSGVTQTPKHLITATGQRVTLRCSPRSGDLSVYWYQQSLDQGLQFLIQYYNGEERAKGNILERFSAQQFPDLHSELNLSSLELGDSALYFCASSVGGTGYSPLHFGNGTRLTVT.

This clonotype was counted between two and nine times. The chain recombines TRBV15 with TRBJ1-6; D uncertain. The CDR3 extends over 14 amino acids. Per germline, CDR1 LNHNV and CDR2 YYDKDF (reference sequence). V gave up 0 bases and J gave up 5 bases, with 5 bases separating them. DNA of the CDR3: TGTGCCACCAGCAGAGAACAGAATAATTCACCCCTCCACTTT. Its protein product is CATSREQNNSPLHF. Combining the CDR3 with reference TRBV15 and TRBJ1-6 gives the whole variable domain DAMVIQNPRYQVTQFGKPVTLSCSQTLNHNVMYWYQQKSSQAPKLLFHYYDKDFNNEADTPDNFQSRRPNTSFCFLDIRSPGLGDTAMYLCATSREQNNSPLHFGNGTRLTVT.

V is TRBV5-1 and J is TRBJ1-2; the D gene is possibly TRBD1 (5 bases). Germline assignment: CDR1 SGHRS and CDR2 YFSETQ. The V end was cut by 6 bases, the J end by 8 bases, with 11 bases between. The CDR3 runs 11 residues. The CDR3: CASTQGTGYTF. CDR3 nucleotides: TGCGCCAGCACCCAGGGTACCGGCTACACCTTC.

This chain connects TRBV5-8 to TRBJ2-3, with 12 bases fitting TRBD2. J lost 4 bases, V lost 4 bases, and 4 bases had no gene match. The length of the CDR3 is 15 residues. CDR1 and CDR2 (germline): SGHTS, YDEGEE. CDR3 loop: CASSASGREPDTQYF. The CDR3 region has the DNA TGTGCCAGCAGCGCTAGCGGGAGGGAACCAGATACGCAGTATTTT.

In its sample, this clonotype was seen a few times. V usage is TRBV4-1 and J usage is TRBJ1-4, with a tentative D call TRBD1 (5 bases). This CDR3 has 20 amino acids. Per germline, CDR1 MGHRA and CDR2 YSYEKL. Trimming took 4 bases from V and 0 from J, leaving 24 bases between them. The CDR3 spells CASSRFAQGKRVPTNEKLFF. The CDR3 nucleotides are TGCGCCAGCAGCCGCTTCGCCCAGGGAAAGCGCGTCCCAACTAATGAAAAACTGTTTTTT.

This clonotype was seen a handful of times. The J gene is TRBJ2-7, the V gene TRBV7-2, with 10 bases lining up with TRBD1. CDR3 length: 15 residues. Trimming at V came to 2 bases and at J to 5 bases, leaving 6 bases not matched to a gene. CDR1 and CDR2 from the germline V gene are SGHTA and FQGNSA. CDR3: CASSLQGTGDHEQYF. CDR3 DNA sequence: TGTGCCAGCAGCTTACAGGGGACAGGGGACCACGAGCAGTACTTC.

Turning to this clonotype: The germline gene is not matched at one end of the junction; a read error may be the cause. V gene TRBV5-1 combines with J gene TRBJ2-3, with 7 bases fitting TRBD2. The CDR3 is made up of 16 amino acids. Germline V gene data show CDR1 as SGHRS and CDR2 as YFSETQ. CDR3 sequence (DNA): TGCGCCAGCAGTCAGCTAGCGGAACCTAGCACAGATACGCGGTATTTT. Its protein product is CASSQLAEPSTDTRYF.

This clonotype was observed a few times. The V and J genes are TRBV10-3 and TRBJ1-2; possible D gene TRBD1, 5 bases. This CDR3 spans 15 amino acids. Germline V CDR1 and CDR2: ENHRY, SYGVKD. Between the trimmed V and J ends, which lost 11 bases and 2 bases, there was a span of 21 bases. For the CDR3, the DNA is TGTGCCTCCGCGATGGGGTCTGCAGGGAACTATGGCTACACCTTC. It is translated as CASAMGSAGNYGYTF.

The rearrangement links TRBV12-3 or TRBV12-4 to TRBJ2-1; no firm D call. The CDR3 extends over 12 amino acids. The V gene lost 6 bases and the J gene lost 5 bases, with 8 bases spanning the gap. DNA for the CDR3: TGTGCCAGCAGATTCAATGACAATGAGCAGTTCTTC. Protein product: CASRFNDNEQFF.

The chain uses TRBV27 and TRBJ2-7; D may be TRBD2 (6 bases). Germline CDR1 is MNHEY and CDR2 is SMNVEV (reference sequence). This CDR3 contains 15 residues. V was trimmed by 8 bases and J by 2 bases, leaving 19 bases between them. The CDR3 reads CASLTRAGPTYEQYF. CDR3 DNA sequence: TGTGCCAGCCTAACCCGAGCGGGCCCAACCTACGAGCAGTACTTC.

Only a few counts were recorded for this clonotype. The chain carries TRBV7-6 and TRBJ2-7; a weak D match, TRBD2 (7 bases). CDR1 is SGHVS and CDR2 is FNYEAQ in the germline V gene. This CDR3 has 15 residues. Trimming stripped 0 bases from V and 3 bases from J, with 12 bases between. The CDR3 protein is CASSLASGGRYEQYF. CDR3 nucleotides: TGTGCCAGCAGCTTAGCGTCGGGGGGCCGCTACGAGCAGTACTTC.

This clonotype has a single count. The V gene is TRBV3-1, the J gene TRBJ2-2, with TRBD1 matching over 8 bases. CDR1 is LGHDT, CDR2 YNNKEL, per germline (reference sequence). The CDR3 covers 15 residues. The J segment lost 3 bases and the V segment lost 2 bases, leaving 2 bases of the junction unmatched. The CDR3 DNA is TGTGCCAGCAGCCAAACAGGGGGTTACACCGGGGAGCTGTTTTTT. This encodes CASSQTGGYTGELFF.

This clonotype was counted only a few times. The chain is built from TRBV20-1 and TRBJ2-3; D gene uncertain. CDR3 length: 9 residues. CDR1 and CDR2 (germline): DFQATT, SNEGSKA (reference sequence). Trimming left V 0 bases short and J 8 bases short, with 0 bases between. CDR3 in DNA: TGCAGTGCTAGAGATACGCAGTATTTT. Protein product: CSARDTQYF.

The chain is built from TRBV5-1 and TRBJ2-7, with D maybe TRBD1 (7 bases). Germline CDR1 is SGHRS and CDR2 is YFSETQ. Trimming pared 5 bases from V and 6 bases from J, leaving 15 bases between. The CDR3 loop spans 13 amino acids. CDR3 DNA sequence: TGCGCCAGCAGATTCAACCAGGGGGGCGAGCAGTACTTC. Amino acid sequence: CASRFNQGGEQYF.

This clonotype occurred many times. This rearrangement joins TRBV6-2 or TRBV6-3 to TRBJ2-3; D is unresolved. The germline V gene has CDR1 MNHEY and CDR2 SVGEGT. V lost 7 bases, J lost 3 bases, and 14 bases lay in between. The CDR3 has 14 residues. The CDR3 sequence: CASKRIAITDTQYF. CDR3 DNA sequence: TGTGCCAGCAAAAGGATCGCAATAACAGATACGCAGTATTTT.

The chain joins TRBV15 to TRBJ2-4; D is possibly TRBD2 (6 bases). The end of the DNA is better explained by TRBJ2-7, so the J call may be wrong. The germline CDR1 and CDR2 sequences are LNHNV and YYDKDF (reference sequence). The CDR3 sequence is 13 residues long. The CDR3 nucleotides read TGTGCCACCAGCGGCGGGACTTACTACGAGCAGTACTTC. Its protein product is CATSGGTYYEQYF.

This clonotype was seen only a few times. The V gene is TRBV5-6, the J gene TRBJ2-1, with D hard to call. Germline V gene sequence: CDR1 SGHDT, CDR2 YYEEEE. The CDR3 is made up of 16 amino acids. Trimming removed 0 bases from V and 0 bases from J, with 10 bases in between. The CDR3 here is CASSLGPHSSYNEQFF. DNA of the CDR3: TGTGCCAGCAGCTTGGGACCTCACAGCTCCTACAATGAGCAGTTCTTC.

The chain has TRBV24-1 and TRBJ2-3, with D unresolved. The CDR3 spans 15 residues. The ends were cut back, 4 bases at V and 1 base at J, with 11 bases in the middle. Per germline, CDR1 KGHDR and CDR2 SFDVKD. The CDR3: CATSEWSIGTDTQYF. In DNA form, the CDR3 reads TGTGCCACCAGTGAATGGAGTATTGGCACAGATACGCAGTATTTT.

The V call is TRBV12-3 or TRBV12-4, the J call TRBJ1-2; D not resolved. V lost 3 bases, J lost 1 base, and 9 bases lay in between. This CDR3 has 14 residues. The CDR3 nucleotides read TGTGCCAGCAGTTTTGGGCAGAATAACTATGGCTACACCTTC. This sequence encodes CASSFGQNNYGYTF.

The V call is TRBV2, the J call TRBJ2-7; D is perhaps TRBD1 (6 bases). Trimming stripped 3 bases from V and 5 bases from J, with 11 bases between. Germline CDR1 reads SNHLY; CDR2 reads FYNNEI. The CDR3 loop spans 13 amino acids. CDR3 region: CASSEDRRDEQYF. In DNA form, the CDR3 reads TGTGCCAGCAGTGAGGACAGACGCGACGAGCAGTACTTC.

This clonotype was seen just once. The junction departs from the called germline gene at one end, perhaps through a read error. The chain's CDR3 is CSARVRGYNERFF. DNA for the CDR3: TGCAGTGCTAGGGTCAGGGGCTACAATGAGCGGTTCTTC. The V gene is TRBV20-1, the J gene TRBJ2-1, with D maybe TRBD1 (6 bases). CDR1 DFQATT and CDR2 SNEGSKA come from the germline V gene (reference sequence). CDR3 length: 13 amino acids.

This rearrangement joins TRBV4-1 to TRBJ2-7; 8 nucleotides align to TRBD1. Trimming at V came to 2 bases and at J to 0 bases, leaving 6 bases not matched to a gene. The CDR3 runs to 16 residues. Germline CDR1 reads MGHRA; CDR2 reads YSYEKL. In DNA form, the CDR3 reads TGCGCCAGCAGCCAACCCGGGACAGGCCTCTCCTACGAGCAGTACTTC. It specifies CASSQPGTGLSYEQYF.

The chain uses TRBV7-9 and TRBJ2-3; D perhaps matches TRBD2 (6 bases). V gave up 8 bases and J gave up 5 bases, with 17 bases separating them. The CDR3 has 14 residues. Germline CDR1 and CDR2: SEHNR and FQNEAQ (reference sequence). The CDR3 protein is CASGSWEAEDTQYF. DNA of the CDR3: TGTGCCAGCGGCTCGTGGGAGGCTGAAGATACGCAGTATTTT.

The chain carries TRBV4-3 and TRBJ2-1; D ambiguous. The V gene lost 0 bases and the J gene lost 0 bases, with 6 bases spanning the gap. The CDR3 consists of 15 residues. Germline assignment: CDR1 LGHNA and CDR2 YSLEER. The CDR3 loop is CASSQEWGSYNEQFF. The CDR3 bases are TGCGCCAGCAGCCAAGAGTGGGGCTCCTACAATGAGCAGTTCTTC.

The chain links TRBV7-2 to TRBJ2-5; 13 nucleotides line up with TRBD2. Matching the DNA end better, TRBJ2-7 makes the J call doubtful. The CDR3 has 15 residues. Germline V gene lookup returns CDR1 SGHTA and CDR2 FQGNSA. Written as DNA, the CDR3 is TGTGCCAGCAGACCCGGGACTAGCGGGAACTACGAGCAGTACTTC. It specifies CASRPGTSGNYEQYF.

This clonotype was observed a few times. The chain employs TRBV20-1 and TRBJ2-7; tentative D call: TRBD2 (5 bases). The CDR3 totals 14 residues. CDR1 DFQATT and CDR2 SNEGSKA come from the germline V gene (reference sequence). V lost 0 bases and J 2 bases, leaving 11 bases between the germline ends. CDR3 sequence: CSARDEGVAYEQYF. CDR3 DNA: TGCAGTGCTAGAGATGAGGGTGTCGCCTACGAGCAGTACTTC.

V and J are TRBV27 and TRBJ2-3; D is perhaps TRBD1 or TRBD2 (5 bases each). The CDR3 has 18 amino acids. Trimming took off 4 bases at V and 0 bases at J, with 20 bases between the two ends. Germline V CDR1 and CDR2: MNHEY, SMNVEV (reference sequence). The CDR3 here is CASSSPGRRTHSTDTQYF. For the CDR3, the DNA is TGTGCCAGCAGTTCCCCGGGACGGAGAACCCATAGCACAGATACGCAGTATTTT.